The 25 T cell receptor beta chains presented below share a single source sample, sequenced in a study of T cells in Graves' hyperthyroidism and ophthalmopathy. RNA transcripts served as the template for amplifying TCR beta CDR3 regions. First-round RT-PCR with HTBI primers amplified the TCR CDR3 region. One entry per CDR3 protein results from TCRdb running MiXCR on the multiplex PCR reads. The sample gives hundreds of thousands of distinct CDR3 sequences, 14% of which show up once; roughly 10% is in the top ten. The sample consisted of blood. The receptors shown here come from a woman between 18 and 29 years old with Graves' hyperthyroidism.

This clonotype was observed at least ten times. The rearrangement uses TRBV2 and TRBJ2-5, with 7 bases lining up with TRBD2. The CDR3 runs 14 residues. Germline V gene data show CDR1 as SNHLY and CDR2 as FYNNEI. V was clipped by 5 bases and J by 2 bases; unmatched bases: 5. The DNA for the CDR3 is TGTGCCAGCAGTCCCTGGGGACTACAAGAGACCCAGTACTTC. It specifies CASSPWGLQETQYF.

This clonotype was recorded at least ten times. The chain uses TRBV2 and TRBJ2-7; 9 bases match TRBD1. Germline CDR1 and CDR2: SNHLY and FYNNEI. With V trimmed by 6 bases and J by 1 base, 4 bases remained unmatched. CDR3 length: 14 amino acids. In DNA form, the CDR3 reads TGTGCCAGCAGCGTGGGACAGGGTTCCTACGAGCAGTACTTC. This gives the protein CASSVGQGSYEQYF.

J is TRBJ2-2 and V is TRBV2; D is possibly TRBD1 (5 bases). The ends were cut back, 6 bases at V and 4 bases at J, with 15 bases in the middle. The V gene's germline CDR1 is SNHLY and CDR2 FYNNEI. This CDR3 is built from 15 residues. This chain's CDR3 is CASRGQRTGTGELFF. CDR3 coding DNA: TGTGCCAGCAGGGGGCAGCGCACGGGCACCGGGGAGCTGTTTTTT.

The genes are TRBV20-1 and TRBJ2-1; 9 positions agree with TRBD2. Per germline, CDR1 DFQATT and CDR2 SNEGSKA (reference sequence). CDR3 length: 15 amino acids. After removal of 1 base from V and 2 bases from J, the junction contained 3 bases not matched to a gene. The CDR3 spells CSARVAGVTYNEQFF. CDR3 bases: TGCAGTGCTAGAGTAGCGGGAGTAACCTACAATGAGCAGTTCTTC.

This clonotype was counted only a few times. The rearrangement links TRBV10-1 to TRBJ2-7; a weak D match, TRBD2 (6 bases). V lost 3 bases and J lost 3, with 18 bases in between. Germline CDR1 and CDR2: WNHNN and SYGVQD (reference sequence). This CDR3 comprises 16 residues. The CDR3 region has the DNA TGCGCCAGCAGTGATTCCCCCCGGGGGTTCCGCTACGAGCAGTACTTC. Amino acids: CASSDSPRGFRYEQYF.

This clonotype has only a few counts. The V gene is TRBV29-1, the J gene TRBJ1-1; no definite D call. The ends were cut back, 0 bases at V and 7 bases at J, with 15 bases in the middle. Germline V gives CDR1 SQVTM, CDR2 ANQGSEA. This CDR3 is built from 14 residues. The CDR3 DNA sequence: TGCAGCGTTGAAGAAACCAGTCCTCCGCTTGAAGCTTTCTTT. Residues: CSVEETSPPLEAFF.

This chain links TRBV7-9 with TRBJ2-7; 8 positions agree with TRBD1. The CDR3 length is 15 residues. With 4 bases clipped from V and 5 bases from J, the junction kept 10 bases outside the gene matches. CDR1 and CDR2 (germline): SEHNR, FQNEAQ (reference sequence). CDR3: CASSSPDRARDEQYF. The CDR3 bases are TGTGCCAGCAGCTCGCCGGACAGGGCTAGGGACGAGCAGTACTTC.

This clonotype was counted ten times or more. V usage is TRBV9 and J usage is TRBJ1-1, with TRBD1 as a possible D gene (6 bases). Per the germline V gene, CDR1 is SGDLS and CDR2 is YYNGEE. CDR3 length: 15 amino acids. Trimming stripped 0 bases from V and 1 base from J, with 10 bases between. Written as DNA, the CDR3 is TGTGCCAGCAGCGTAGCAGGGGCCCAGAACACTGAAGCTTTCTTT. Its translation is CASSVAGAQNTEAFF.

At least ten counts were recorded for this clonotype. The chain recombines TRBV5-5 with TRBJ2-1; the match to TRBD1 covers 7 bases. CDR1 and CDR2 from the germline V gene are SGHKS and YYEKEE (reference sequence). This CDR3 has 15 amino acids. J lost 8 bases, V lost 2 bases, and 10 bases had no gene match. The CDR3 region has the DNA TGTGCCAGCAGCTTATCGGGACAGACCGTCCATGAGCAGTTCTTC. Amino acid sequence: CASSLSGQTVHEQFF.

This clonotype was seen repeatedly, ten times or more. The rearrangement links TRBV7-3 to TRBJ2-1; 10 bases fit TRBD1. CDR3 length: 14 amino acids. The germline V gene encodes CDR1 SGHTA and CDR2 FQGTGA. V dropped 2 bases and J dropped 7; count of bases not matched to a gene: 2. In nucleotides, the CDR3 is TGTGCCAGCAGCTTACCGGGACAGGGGAATGAGCAGTTCTTC. This codes for CASSLPGQGNEQFF.

This clonotype was picked up many times. The chain joins TRBV6-2 or TRBV6-3 to TRBJ2-2, with TRBD2 matching over 7 bases. In germline, CDR1 is MNHEY, CDR2 SVGEGT. The CDR3 length is 20 residues. V shed 0 bases and J 1 base; nucleotides not matched to a gene: 14. CDR3 loop: CASSYSIKSGLAENTGELFF. CDR3 DNA: TGTGCCAGCAGTTACTCGATAAAATCAGGGCTAGCGGAGAACACCGGGGAGCTGTTTTTT.

This clonotype showed up just a few times. The V call is TRBV19, the J call TRBJ2-3; 12 positions match TRBD2. The CDR3 length is 17 residues. The V and J ends lost 6 bases and 3 bases, in that order; junction bases with no gene match: 10. In germline, CDR1 is LNHDA, CDR2 SQIVND (reference sequence). Here the CDR3 reads CASRGRRTSGDTDTQYF. The CDR3 DNA reads TGTGCCAGTAGGGGTCGGCGGACTAGCGGGGATACAGATACGCAGTATTTT.

V is TRBV5-4 and J is TRBJ2-7, with a tentative D call TRBD1 (6 bases). Trimming took 3 bases from V and 3 from J, leaving 13 bases between them. CDR3 length: 14 amino acids. Per the germline V gene, CDR1 is SGHNT and CDR2 is YYREEE (reference sequence). CDR3 sequence: CASSWDTRGYEQYF. The CDR3, as DNA: TGTGCCAGCAGCTGGGACACCCGGGGCTACGAGCAGTACTTC.

This clonotype has ten or more counts. This sequence joins TRBV13 and TRBJ2-3, with D perhaps matching TRBD2 (6 bases). The CDR3 length is 15 residues. Germline loops: CDR1 PRHDT, CDR2 FYEKMQ (reference sequence). Between the trimmed V and J ends, which lost 1 base and 3 bases, there was a span of 11 bases. In DNA form, the CDR3 reads TGTGCCAGCAGCTTAGTACGGGAGTTGACAGATACGCAGTATTTT. This sequence encodes CASSLVRELTDTQYF.

In this sample, this clonotype turned up many times. The CDR3: CSASPSGSSGETQYF. The CDR3 bases are TGCAGTGCTAGTCCTAGCGGGAGTAGTGGTGAGACCCAGTACTTC. The chain combines TRBV20-1 with TRBJ2-5; TRBD2 agrees at 10 bases. V dropped 3 bases and J dropped 5; count of bases not matched to a gene: 9. CDR3 size: 15 residues. From germline, CDR1 is DFQATT and CDR2 SNEGSKA (reference sequence).

This clonotype was observed a few times. At one of its ends the junction is not consistent with the germline gene, which may arise from a read error. The chain carries TRBV11-3 and TRBJ2-3; D uncertain. Per the germline V gene, CDR1 is SGHNT and CDR2 is YENEEA. The CDR3 has 13 amino acids. As DNA, the CDR3 is TGTGCCAGCAGTTTAGTTGTAAGAGATACGCAGTATTTT. Translation gives CASSLVVRDTQYF.

This clonotype was recorded at least ten times. The genes are TRBV18 and TRBJ2-5; tentative D call: TRBD2 (5 bases). V was clipped by 8 bases and J by 5 bases, with 9 bases between them. The CDR3 has 11 amino acids. Germline CDR1 reads KGHSH; CDR2 reads LQKENI. This CDR3 is CASSPGETQYF. The CDR3 nucleotides are TGTGCCAGCAGTCCGGGGGAGACCCAGTACTTC.

About this clonotype itself: A much larger clone lies one base from this, so it may be a read error. The chain is built from TRBV11-3 and TRBJ2-2; 9 bases line up with TRBD2. The germline gives CDR1 SGHNT, CDR2 YENEEA. The CDR3 extends over 17 amino acids. The trim removed 1 base at V and 6 bases at J, leaving 9 bases unmatched. DNA for the CDR3: TGTGCCAGCAGCTTAGCGGTGTTAGCGGGAGACGCCGGGGAGCTGTTTTTT. The encoded protein is CASSLAVLAGDAGELFF.

In this sample, this clonotype turned up many times. The genes are TRBV20-1 and TRBJ2-7, with 7 bases lining up with TRBD1. Per germline, CDR1 DFQATT and CDR2 SNEGSKA (reference sequence). The CDR3 is made up of 15 amino acids. Unmatched junction bases numbered 7, after V lost 2 bases and J lost 0 bases. The CDR3 protein is CSARLRGLSSYEQYF. In nucleotides, the CDR3 is TGCAGTGCTAGATTAAGGGGGCTTAGCTCCTACGAGCAGTACTTC.

This clonotype was counted ten times or more. J is TRBJ2-1 and V is TRBV10-3, with 9 bases lining up with TRBD2. This CDR3 contains 17 residues. With V trimmed by 2 bases and J by 6 bases, 11 bases remained unmatched. CDR1 ENHRY and CDR2 SYGVKD come from the germline V gene. CDR3 in DNA: TGTGCCATCAGTGAGGCCCCCTCTAGCGGGAAGGGCAATGAGCAGTTCTTC. Translation gives CAISEAPSSGKGNEQFF.

This clonotype was seen repeatedly, ten times or more. V and J are TRBV24-1 and TRBJ1-2, with a possible D match to TRBD1 (6 bases). V was trimmed by 3 bases and J by 7 bases, leaving 17 bases between them. From germline, CDR1 is KGHDR and CDR2 SFDVKD. The CDR3 totals 15 residues. The CDR3 nucleotides read TGTGCCACCAGTGATCACCGCCGGGACATTGGTGGCTACACCTTC. It encodes CATSDHRRDIGGYTF.

The sample holds a few counts of this clonotype. This chain joins TRBV12-3 or TRBV12-4 and TRBJ2-1; D ambiguous. The CDR3 runs 15 residues. V was cut by 5 bases and J by 6 bases, with 17 bases left in between. CDR3 protein: CASSPSRLFGNEQFF. Written as DNA, the CDR3 is TGTGCCAGCAGTCCCTCGAGGTTGTTCGGCAATGAGCAGTTCTTC.

V is TRBV7-3 and J is TRBJ2-1; D is unclear. The CDR3 totals 14 residues. The V end was cut by 2 bases, the J end by 8 bases, with 13 bases between. The V gene's germline CDR1 is SGHTA and CDR2 FQGTGA. CDR3 protein: CASSLSPRRDEQFF. CDR3 DNA sequence: TGTGCCAGCAGCTTATCCCCGCGGCGCGATGAGCAGTTCTTC.

This clonotype showed up just a few times. V usage is TRBV6-2 or TRBV6-3 and J usage is TRBJ1-1; D gene ambiguous. Per germline, CDR1 MNHEY and CDR2 SVGEGT. The CDR3 is 14 amino acids. Trimming removed 7 bases from V and 0 bases from J, with 12 bases in between. CDR3 sequence reads: CASTEYQLNTEAFF. CDR3 DNA sequence: TGTGCCAGCACCGAGTATCAGTTGAACACTGAAGCTTTCTTT.

This clonotype has ten or more counts. The CDR3 region is CSAQGLAGGEQFF. The CDR3, as DNA: TGCAGTGCTCAAGGACTAGCGGGCGGTGAGCAGTTCTTC. This chain joins TRBV20-1 and TRBJ2-1; 11 bases are a match to TRBD2. CDR3 length: 13 amino acids. Germline lookup yields CDR1 DFQATT and CDR2 SNEGSKA (reference sequence). Germline trimming cut 5 bases from V and 9 bases from J; bases unmatched to any gene: 6.